The rows below give T cell receptor beta chains drawn from one sample of a study of blood T cell repertoires in COVID-19. Clones were read by immunoSEQ multiplex PCR, and TCRdb kept only the in-frame ones, dropping some. The sample records 290,000 or so clones, roughly 85% being singletons. Sequencing was carried out using peripheral blood. The origin of the receptors is a man in his forties or fifties with active or convalescent COVID-19. Both conserved end residues are part of each CDR3. A D gene is named only where the DNA matches it firmly. Some rows mark clone size as missing; the rest say once, few, many or name a class of expanded clone.

>TRBV4-1|-|-|TRBJ2-1
TGCGCCAGCAGCTCCCTGGCTGGGACTCCGGGAAATGAGCAGTTCTTC
CASSSLAGTPGNEQFF
>TRBV5-1|-|-|TRBJ2-2
TGCGCCAGCACGCAACTCGCGGACACCGGGGAGCTGTTTTTT
CASTQLADTGELFF
>TRBV7-2|-|-|TRBJ2-7
TGTGCCAGCAGCTTAGCGGCTAGCGACTCCTACGAGCAGTACTTC
CASSLAASDSYEQYF
>TRBV5-1|-|-|TRBJ1-1
TGCGCCAGCAGCTTATCTTCCTTTTACGCTAGCACTGAAGCTTTCTTT
CASSLSSFYASTEAFF
>TRBV4-2|TRBD2|-|TRBJ2-1
TGTGCCAGCAGCCGCGGGAGAGCTAATGAGCAGTTCTTC
CASSRGRANEQFF
>TRBV7-9|-|once|TRBJ1-2
TGTGCCAGCAGCTTCCCCGGCGGCAAGCACACCTTC
CASSFPGGKHTF
>TRBV7-2|TRBD1|-|TRBJ2-4
TGTGCCAGCAGCCCCGATGGGACAGGGATTATAATTCAGTACTTC
CASSPDGTGIIIQYF
>TRBV6-5|TRBD2|-|TRBJ2-3
TGTGCCAGCAGTCCACTAGCGGCAAGCACAGATACGCAGTATTTT
CASSPLAASTDTQYF
>TRBV27|TRBD1|-|TRBJ2-5
TGTGCCAGCAGTCTTTCAGGGGGCCAAGAGACCCAGTACTTC
CASSLSGGQETQYF
>TRBV24-1|TRBD1|once|TRBJ1-6
TGTGCCACCGTATGGCGACAGGGGGCGCGTTTGGATAATTCACCCCTCCACTTT
CATVWRQGARLDNSPLHF
>TRBV28|-|-|TRBJ1-2
TGTGCCAGCAGTTTCCAGGACTATGGCTACACCTTC
CASSFQDYGYTF
>TRBV10-3|TRBD2|-|TRBJ2-5
TGTGCCATCAGTGGGGTCTTAGCGGGAGGAAAGGAGACCCAGTACTTC
CAISGVLAGGKETQYF
>TRBV5-3|-|once|TRBJ2-7
TGTGCCAGAAGCTTGGTTGGGGCGAACTACGAGCAGTACTTC
CARSLVGANYEQYF
>TRBV7-9|-|-|TRBJ1-1
TGTGCCAGCAAAAAAGGGGGTCTGGCTGAAGCTTTCTTT
CASKKGGLAEAFF
>TRBV10-3|TRBD2|-|TRBJ2-5
TGTGCCATCAGTGACCCTGGGGGGACTAGCGGGAGCAGTAAAGAGACCCAGTACTTC
CAISDPGGTSGSSKETQYF
>TRBV9|-|many|TRBJ2-1
TGTGCCAGCACCACGGACTCAAGCTCCTACAATGAGCAGTTCTTC
CASTTDSSSYNEQFF
>TRBV3-1/TRBV3-2|TRBD2|-|TRBJ2-7
TGTGCCAGCAGCCAACTAGCGGGAGGCTCTAGGGACGAGCAGTACTTC
CASSQLAGGSRDEQYF
>TRBV6-1|-|-|TRBJ1-2
TGTGCCAGCAGTGTGGAGTATAGGACACAGCTATCGGGCTACACCTTC
CASSVEYRTQLSGYTF
>TRBV11-2|TRBD2|-|TRBJ2-1
TGTGCCAGCAGCTTAGGAAGAGCGGGAGGCGATGAGCAGTTCTTC
CASSLGRAGGDEQFF
>TRBV30|-|-|TRBJ2-7
TGTGCCTGGAGTGTCGCTAGGGGCCCTGTGGATGAGCAGTACTTC
CAWSVARGPVDEQYF
>TRBV6-2/TRBV6-3|-|few|TRBJ1-5
TGTGCCAGCAGTTACGACCCGAGGACCCCGGGGGTCAGCAATCAGCCCCAGCATTTT
CASSYDPRTPGVSNQPQHF
>TRBV18|-|-|TRBJ2-3
TGTGCCAGCTCACCAGGGAGTACAGATACGCAGTATTTT
CASSPGSTDTQYF
>TRBV18|-|-|TRBJ1-5
TGTGCCAGCTCACCACAGGAGATCGGCAATCAGCCCCAGCATTTT
CASSPQEIGNQPQHF
>TRBV18|TRBD2|-|TRBJ2-7
TGTGCCAGCTCACCTCGGACTAGTGTGGCCTCCTACGAGCAGTACTTC
CASSPRTSVASYEQYF
>TRBV7-9|TRBD2|-|TRBJ2-5
TGTGCCAGCAGCTTAGGGGAACTAGCGGGGGCCGACGAGACCCAGTACTTC
CASSLGELAGADETQYF
>TRBV6-5|-|-|TRBJ2-7
TGTGCCAGCAGTTACTCGGCCAGGGGGGACGAGCAGTACTTC
CASSYSARGDEQYF
>TRBV6-1|TRBD2|once|TRBJ2-5
TGTGCCAGCAGTGAACAAGGACTAGCGGGAGAAGAGACCCAGTACTTC
CASSEQGLAGEETQYF
>TRBV5-4|TRBD1|-|TRBJ1-5
TGTGCCAGCAGCTCAGGGAGGGGACAGGATCAGCCCCAGCATTTT
CASSSGRGQDQPQHF
>TRBV6-5|TRBD2|-|TRBJ2-1
TGTGCCAGCAGTCACTGGACTAGCGGCGATTACAATGAGCAGTTCTTC
CASSHWTSGDYNEQFF
>TRBV12-5|-|-|TRBJ2-1
TGTGCTAGTGGTTTGCTGATAGCGTCGAGCTCCTACAATGAGCAGTTCTTC
CASGLLIASSSYNEQFF
>TRBV12-5|-|-|TRBJ2-6
TGTGCTAGTGGTTTGGGCAGCTCTGGGGCCAACGTCCTGACTTTC
CASGLGSSGANVLTF
>TRBV4-3|-|-|TRBJ2-3
TGCGCCAGCAGCCAAGATAACATCATCACAGATACGCAGTATTTT
CASSQDNIITDTQYF
>TRBV7-2|-|-|TRBJ2-1
TGTGCCAGCAGCCCAGGCCGCAATGAGCAGTTCTTC
CASSPGRNEQFF
>TRBV2|-|-|TRBJ1-1
TGTGCCAGCAGTGAGGGACGGACTAAAGCTTTCTTT
CASSEGRTKAFF
>TRBV4-1|-|-|TRBJ2-3
TGCGCCAGCAGCCAAGTTGTCGCGGCCCCCGCGCAGTATTTT
CASSQVVAAPAQYF
>TRBV5-1|TRBD2|-|TRBJ2-5
TGCGCCAGCAGCTTGGCCTGGGGGAGGGTCCAAGAGACCCAGTACTTC
CASSLAWGRVQETQYF
>TRBV5-6|TRBD2|once|TRBJ2-1
TGTGCCAGCAGCTTGGTTTCTCTAGCGGGAGGGATCTCCTACAATGAGCAGTTCTTC
CASSLVSLAGGISYNEQFF
>TRBV7-2|-|few|TRBJ2-1
TGTGCCAGCAGCCTGAGCAGGGGCTACAATGAGCAGTTCTTC
CASSLSRGYNEQFF
>TRBV19|TRBD1|few|TRBJ1-6
TGTGCCAGTAAGGGACAGGGGAATTCACCCCTCCACTTT
CASKGQGNSPLHF
>TRBV10-3|TRBD1|-|TRBJ1-5
TGTGCCACCGACTCAGGGGGTAGCAATCAGCCCCAGCATTTT
CATDSGGSNQPQHF
>TRBV5-1|TRBD2|-|TRBJ2-1
TGCGCCAGCAGCTCCCTAGCGGGAGCCTACAATGAGCAGTTCTTC
CASSSLAGAYNEQFF
>TRBV19|TRBD2|-|TRBJ2-1
TGTGCCAGTAGTATACTTTCTAGCGGGAGTATTGAGCAGTTCTTC
CASSILSSGSIEQFF
>TRBV18|-|-|TRBJ2-7
TGTGCCAGCTCGCCACGACAGGCCTCGAACGAGCAGTACTTC
CASSPRQASNEQYF
>TRBV5-4|TRBD2|-|TRBJ2-7
TGTGCCAGCAGCGCCCGGGGGGACGAGCAGTACTTC
CASSARGDEQYF
>TRBV7-9|-|-|TRBJ2-4
TGTGCCAGCAGCTTAAGGGGGATCGGCAAAAACATTCAGTACTTC
CASSLRGIGKNIQYF
>TRBV7-9|-|-|TRBJ1-1
TGTGCCAGCAGCTTAGGAGCTGGGCACACTGAAGCTTTCTTT
CASSLGAGHTEAFF
>TRBV11-2|-|-|TRBJ2-2
TGTGCCAGCAGCTTAGATAATCCGCTATCTCGGGGGGAGCTGTTTTTT
CASSLDNPLSRGELFF
>TRBV12-3/TRBV12-4|TRBD1|-|TRBJ2-3
TGTGCCAGCAGTACAGGGGTCCCCCCAATTTTT
CASSTGVPPIF
>TRBV27|TRBD1|-|TRBJ1-5
TGTGCCAGCAGTTTCGGACAGGGGGGGAATCAGCCCCAGCATTTT
CASSFGQGGNQPQHF
>TRBV3-1/TRBV3-2|-|once|TRBJ2-1
TGTGCCAGCAGCCAAGATCGGGCGGAGGGGATAAGGGAGCAGTTCTTC
CASSQDRAEGIREQFF
>TRBV5-1|-|-|TRBJ1-2
TGCGCCAGCAGCTTGGACTCATCTAACTATGGCTACACCTTC
CASSLDSSNYGYTF
>TRBV6-2/TRBV6-3|-|-|TRBJ2-3
TGTGCCAGCAGCGTTGAGGTCCGGCTAGCGCACCGCACAGATACGCAGTATTTT
CASSVEVRLAHRTDTQYF
>TRBV3-1/TRBV3-2|-|few|TRBJ1-1
TGTGCCAGCAGCCAAGCCGCGGCAGAGAACACTGAAGCTTTCTTT
CASSQAAAENTEAFF
>TRBV28|-|-|TRBJ1-5
TGTGCCAGCAGTTTAGGACAGACTGTGGGATATCAGCCCCAGCATTTT
CASSLGQTVGYQPQHF
>TRBV5-5|-|-|TRBJ1-1
TGTGCCAGCAGCCTCCGATCGGAGTTCGGAGCTTTCTTT
CASSLRSEFGAFF
>TRBV6-1|-|-|TRBJ2-2
TGTGCCAGCAGTAGCCCAACCAAAGCCGGGGAGCTGTTTTTT
CASSSPTKAGELFF
>TRBV29-1|-|-|TRBJ2-2
TGCAGCGCCAGAGACAGGTTCCCCGGGGAGCTGTTTTTT
CSARDRFPGELFF